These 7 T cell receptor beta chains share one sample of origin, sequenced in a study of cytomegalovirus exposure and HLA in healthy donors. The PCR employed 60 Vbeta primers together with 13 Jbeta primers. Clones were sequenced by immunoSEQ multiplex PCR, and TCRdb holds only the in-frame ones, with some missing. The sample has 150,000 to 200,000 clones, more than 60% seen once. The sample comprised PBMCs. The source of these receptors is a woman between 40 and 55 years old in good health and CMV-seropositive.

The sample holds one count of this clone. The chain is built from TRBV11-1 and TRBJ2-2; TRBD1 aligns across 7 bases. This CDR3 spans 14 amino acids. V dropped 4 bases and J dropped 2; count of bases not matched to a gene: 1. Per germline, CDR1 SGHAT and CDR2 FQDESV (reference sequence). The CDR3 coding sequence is TGTGCCAGCAGCTACAGGGGAAACACCGGGGAGCTGTTTTTT. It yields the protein CASSYRGNTGELFF.

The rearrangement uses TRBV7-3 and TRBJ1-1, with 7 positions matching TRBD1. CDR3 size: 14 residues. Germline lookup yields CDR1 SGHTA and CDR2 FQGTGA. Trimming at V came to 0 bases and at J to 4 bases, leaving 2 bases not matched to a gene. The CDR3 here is CASSLTGGFTEAFF. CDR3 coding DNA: TGTGCCAGCAGCTTAACAGGGGGCTTCACTGAAGCTTTCTTT.

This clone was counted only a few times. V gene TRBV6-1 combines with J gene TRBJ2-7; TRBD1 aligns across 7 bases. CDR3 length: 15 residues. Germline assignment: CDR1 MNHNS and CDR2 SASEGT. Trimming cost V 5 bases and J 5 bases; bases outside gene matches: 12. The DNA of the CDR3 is TGTGCCAGCAGTTTTAGACAGGGTAAAGACCACGAGCAGTACTTC. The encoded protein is CASSFRQGKDHEQYF.

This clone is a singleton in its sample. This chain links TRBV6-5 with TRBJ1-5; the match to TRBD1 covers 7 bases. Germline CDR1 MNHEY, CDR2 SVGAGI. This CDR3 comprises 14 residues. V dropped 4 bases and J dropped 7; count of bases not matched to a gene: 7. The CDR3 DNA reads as TGTGCCAGCAGTTCCGACAGGGTAGGCCAGCCCCAGCATTTT. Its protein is CASSSDRVGQPQHF.

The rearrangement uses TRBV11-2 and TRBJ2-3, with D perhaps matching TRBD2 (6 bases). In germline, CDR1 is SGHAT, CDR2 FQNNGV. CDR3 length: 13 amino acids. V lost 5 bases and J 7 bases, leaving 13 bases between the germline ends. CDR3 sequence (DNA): TGTGCCAGCAGCCCAGCGGGTTCTCATACGCAGTATTTT. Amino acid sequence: CASSPAGSHTQYF.

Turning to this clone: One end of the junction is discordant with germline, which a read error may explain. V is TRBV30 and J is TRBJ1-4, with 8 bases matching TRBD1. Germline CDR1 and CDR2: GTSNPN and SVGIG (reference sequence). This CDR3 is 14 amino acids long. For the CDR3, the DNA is TGTGCCTGGAGCGGACAGGGAAGAGTTCTAGGGGTCATTTTT. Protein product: CAWSGQGRVLGVIF. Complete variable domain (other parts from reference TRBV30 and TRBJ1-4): SQTIHQWPATLVQPVGSPLSLECTVEGTSNPNLYWYRQAAGRGLQLLFYSVGIGQISSEVPQNLSASRPQDRQFILSSKKLLLSDSGFYLCAWSGQGRVLGVIFGSGTQLSVL.

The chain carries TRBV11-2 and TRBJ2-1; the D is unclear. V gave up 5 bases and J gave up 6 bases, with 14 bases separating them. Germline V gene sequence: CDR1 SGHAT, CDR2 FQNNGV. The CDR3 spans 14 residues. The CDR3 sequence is CASSLKAPGNEQFF. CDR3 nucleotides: TGTGCCAGCAGCCTGAAAGCTCCTGGCAATGAGCAGTTCTTC.